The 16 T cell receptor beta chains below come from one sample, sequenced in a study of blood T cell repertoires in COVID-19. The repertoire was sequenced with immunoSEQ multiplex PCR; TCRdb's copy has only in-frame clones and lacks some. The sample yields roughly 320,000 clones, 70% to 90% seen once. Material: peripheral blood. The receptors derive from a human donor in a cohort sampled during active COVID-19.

The DNA for the CDR3 is TGTGCCACCAGCAGAGACGAGGGTAAGGTGCAGTACTTC. It yields the protein CATSRDEGKVQYF. This chain joins TRBV15 and TRBJ2-7, with D possibly TRBD2 on 5 matching bases. V gave up 0 bases and J gave up 9 bases, with 12 bases separating them. CDR1 and CDR2 (germline): LNHNV, YYDKDF (reference sequence). There are 13 residues in the CDR3. Drawing the rest from reference TRBV15 and TRBJ2-7, the complete variable domain is DAMVIQNPRYQVTQFGKPVTLSCSQTLNHNVMYWYQQKSSQAPKLLFHYYDKDFNNEADTPDNFQSRRPNTSFCFLDIRSPGLGDTAMYLCATSRDEGKVQYFGPGTRLTVT.

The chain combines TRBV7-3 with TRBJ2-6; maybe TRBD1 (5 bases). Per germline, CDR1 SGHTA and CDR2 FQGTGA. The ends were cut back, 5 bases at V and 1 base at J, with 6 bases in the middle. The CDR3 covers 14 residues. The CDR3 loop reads CASSRQSGANVLTF. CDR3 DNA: TGTGCCAGCAGCCGACAGTCTGGGGCCAACGTCCTGACTTTC. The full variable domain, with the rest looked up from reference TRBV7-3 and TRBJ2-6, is GAGVSQTPSNKVTEKGKYVELRCDPISGHTALYWYRQSLGQGPEFLIYFQGTGAADDSGLPNDRFFAVRPEGSVSTLKIQRTERGDSAVYLCASSRQSGANVLTFGAGSRLTVL.

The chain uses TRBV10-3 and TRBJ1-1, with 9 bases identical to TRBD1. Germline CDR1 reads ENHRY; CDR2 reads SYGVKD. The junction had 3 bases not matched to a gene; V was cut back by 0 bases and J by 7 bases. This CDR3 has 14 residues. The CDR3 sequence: CAISESGQGREAFF. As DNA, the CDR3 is TGTGCCATCAGTGAGTCGGGACAGGGCCGTGAAGCTTTCTTT.

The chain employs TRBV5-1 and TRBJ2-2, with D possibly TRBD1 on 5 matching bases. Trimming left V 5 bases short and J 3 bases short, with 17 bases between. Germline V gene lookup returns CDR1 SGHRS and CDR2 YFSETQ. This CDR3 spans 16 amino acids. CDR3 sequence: CASSWAPKGDTGELFF. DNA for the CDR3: TGCGCCAGCAGTTGGGCGCCCAAAGGGGACACCGGGGAGCTGTTTTTT.

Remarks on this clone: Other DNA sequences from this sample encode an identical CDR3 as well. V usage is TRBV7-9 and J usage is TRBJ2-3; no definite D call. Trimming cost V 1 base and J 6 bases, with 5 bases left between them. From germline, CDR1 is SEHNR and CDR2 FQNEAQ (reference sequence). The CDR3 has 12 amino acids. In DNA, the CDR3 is TGTGCCAGCAGCTTAGTATCCGATACGCAGTATTTT. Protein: CASSLVSDTQYF.

For the CDR3, the DNA is TGCGCCAGCAGCACCCTGGGCGGGGGGGCCAGAACCGGGGAGCTGTTTTTT. Its translation is CASSTLGGGARTGELFF. This sequence joins TRBV10-2 and TRBJ2-2; 9 bases are a match to TRBD2. V lost 6 bases to trimming and J lost 5 bases; unmatched junction nucleotides: 13. This CDR3 spans 17 amino acids. The germline CDR1 and CDR2 sequences are WSHSY and SAAADI.

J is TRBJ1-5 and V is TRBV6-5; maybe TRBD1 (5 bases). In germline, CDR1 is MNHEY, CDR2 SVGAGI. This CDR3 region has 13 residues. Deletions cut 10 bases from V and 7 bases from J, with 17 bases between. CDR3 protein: CATLRRGDQPQHF. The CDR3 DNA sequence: TGTGCCACCTTGAGGCGGGGGGACCAGCCCCAGCATTTT.

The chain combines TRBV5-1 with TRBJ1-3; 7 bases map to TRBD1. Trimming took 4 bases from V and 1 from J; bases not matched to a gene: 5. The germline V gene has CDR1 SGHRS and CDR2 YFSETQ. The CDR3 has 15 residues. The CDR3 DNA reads TGCGCCAGCAGCCAGGGGGTGTCGTCTGGAAACACCATATATTTT. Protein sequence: CASSQGVSSGNTIYF. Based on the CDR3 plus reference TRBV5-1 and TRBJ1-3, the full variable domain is KAGVTQTPRYLIKTRGQQVTLSCSPISGHRSVSWYQQTPGQGLQFLFEYFSETQRNKGNFPGRFSGRQFSNSRSEMNVSTLELGDSALYLCASSQGVSSGNTIYFGEGSWLTVV.

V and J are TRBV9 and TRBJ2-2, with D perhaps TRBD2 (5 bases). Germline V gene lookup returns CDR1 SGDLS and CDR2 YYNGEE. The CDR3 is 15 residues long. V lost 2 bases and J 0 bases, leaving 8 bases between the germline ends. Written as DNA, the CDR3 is TGTGCCAGCAGCGTCGGGATTGCGAACACCGGGGAGCTGTTTTTT. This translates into CASSVGIANTGELFF. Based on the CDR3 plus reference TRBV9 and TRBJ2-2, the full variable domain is DSGVTQTPKHLITATGQRVTLRCSPRSGDLSVYWYQQSLDQGLQFLIQYYNGEERAKGNILERFSAQQFPDLHSELNLSSLELGDSALYFCASSVGIANTGELFFGEGSRLTVL.

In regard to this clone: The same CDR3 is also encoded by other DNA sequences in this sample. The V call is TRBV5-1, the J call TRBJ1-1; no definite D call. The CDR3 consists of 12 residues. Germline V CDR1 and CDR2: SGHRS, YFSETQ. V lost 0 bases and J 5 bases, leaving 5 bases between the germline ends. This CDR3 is CASSLGATEAFF. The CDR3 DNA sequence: TGCGCCAGCAGCTTGGGGGCTACTGAAGCTTTCTTT.

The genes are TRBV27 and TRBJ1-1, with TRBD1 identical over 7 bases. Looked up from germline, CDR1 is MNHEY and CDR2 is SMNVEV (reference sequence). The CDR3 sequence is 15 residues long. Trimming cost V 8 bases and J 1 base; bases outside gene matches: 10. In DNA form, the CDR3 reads TGTGCCAGCGCCGAACGGGCAGGGGGGAACACTGAAGCTTTCTTT. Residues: CASAERAGGNTEAFF.

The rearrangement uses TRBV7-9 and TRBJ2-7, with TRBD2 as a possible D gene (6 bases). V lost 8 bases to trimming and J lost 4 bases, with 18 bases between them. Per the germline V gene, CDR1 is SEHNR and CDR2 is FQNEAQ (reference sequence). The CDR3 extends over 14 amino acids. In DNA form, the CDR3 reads TGTGCCAGCTCCGGTGGAGGGGAACGGTACGAGCAGTACTTC. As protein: CASSGGGERYEQYF.

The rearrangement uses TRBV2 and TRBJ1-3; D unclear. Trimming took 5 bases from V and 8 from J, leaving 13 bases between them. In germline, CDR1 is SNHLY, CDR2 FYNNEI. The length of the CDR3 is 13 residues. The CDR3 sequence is CASSQHSLDTIYF. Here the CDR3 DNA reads TGTGCCAGCAGTCAACATTCGCTCGACACCATATATTTT.

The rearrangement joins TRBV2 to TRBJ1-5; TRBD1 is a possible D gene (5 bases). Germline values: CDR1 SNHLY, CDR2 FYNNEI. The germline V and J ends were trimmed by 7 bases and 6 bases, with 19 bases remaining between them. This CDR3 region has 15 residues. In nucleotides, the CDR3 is TGTGCCAGCACTGCGGCGGGGGAAAGGACTCAGCCCCAGCATTTT. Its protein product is CASTAAGERTQPQHF.

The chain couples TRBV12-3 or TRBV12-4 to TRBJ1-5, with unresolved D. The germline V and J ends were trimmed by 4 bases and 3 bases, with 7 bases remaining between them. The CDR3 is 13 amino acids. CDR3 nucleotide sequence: TGTGCCAGCAGTTACCAGGTCAATCAGCCCCAGCATTTT. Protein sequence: CASSYQVNQPQHF.

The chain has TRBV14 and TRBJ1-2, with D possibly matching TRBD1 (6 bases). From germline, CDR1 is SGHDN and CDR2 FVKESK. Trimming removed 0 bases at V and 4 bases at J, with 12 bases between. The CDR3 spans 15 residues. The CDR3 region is CASSQDVRGTYGYTF. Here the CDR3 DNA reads TGTGCCAGCAGCCAAGACGTAAGGGGGACCTATGGCTACACCTTC.